The sequence of this T cell receptor (beta chain) was determined in a study of CXCR3-negative and CXCR3-positive naive CD8 T cells. Study conclusions and caveats: CXCR3-negative naive cells had less hydrophobic TRB CDR3s than did CXCR3-positive naive cells. Cryopreservation partially decreased CXCR3 expression, and most assays used fresh PBMCs.

To note about this clonotype: What it binds is unknown.

The TRB libraries of cDNA were built by UMI-labeled 5' RACE. Following a re-call of the 5' RACE reads, TCRdb has one entry per CDR3 protein and lacks DNA. The sample has some 120,000 distinct CDR3 sequences. CDR1 and CDR2 (germline): SGDLS, YYNGEE. The CDR3 runs 14 residues. Identification of naive CD8+ T cells rested on CD45RO-CCR7+CD27+CD95- status. This receptor was identified in a human donor in good health. Some clones in this sample may be carry-over from other donors' samples. The gene calls are TRBV9 and TRBJ2-7; as DNA is missing, the TRBD1 call by TCRdb cannot be tested. Source material: naive CXCR3+ CD8+ T cells from blood. Subset given: CD45RO-CCR7+CD27+CD95- naive CD8+ T cells expressing CXCR3 (TNR3+). CDR3 protein: CASSVGTGKREQYF.